These 2 T cell receptor beta chains were all obtained from the same sample, sequenced in a study of type 1 regulatory T cells. TCRdb processed the reads anew with MiXCR; each CDR3 protein has one entry. The sample includes 88,000 or so distinct CDR3 sequences, 25% to 40% seen only once; the top ten take roughly 2.2%. Sequencing was performed on CD4+ T cells, either the whole sample or a sorted fraction (not recorded which). The receptors were sampled from a human donor in good health.

The rearrangement joins TRBV6-2 or TRBV6-3 to TRBJ2-5, with 10 bases lining up with TRBD2. Per germline, CDR1 MNHEY and CDR2 SVGEGT. Trimming took 5 bases from V and 3 from J; bases not matched to a gene: 6. CDR3 size: 15 residues. This CDR3 is CASSPPGLAKETQYF. CDR3 coding DNA: TGTGCCAGCAGTCCGCCGGGACTAGCGAAAGAGACCCAGTACTTC.

Comments on this clonotype: An end of the junction differs from the germline gene, which may be a read error. The rearrangement links TRBV5-1 to TRBJ2-3; no clear D. The germline V gene has CDR1 SGHRS and CDR2 YFSETQ. The length of the CDR3 is 13 residues. Written as DNA, the CDR3 is TGCGCCAGCAGCTATGACCGCACCGATACGCAGTATTTT. Translating gives CASSYDRTDTQYF.